A single sample gave rise to the 27 T cell receptor beta chains below, sequenced in a study of T cell repertoires in cytomegalovirus infection. No antigen is known for these receptors. TCRdb passed the reads through MiXCR, listing each CDR3 protein once. Here the sample spans around 710,000 distinct CDR3 sequences, 25% to 30% being singletons. The source was cultured CD8+ T cells from PBMCs, collected from culture after CMV antigen stimulation. The origin of the receptors is a human donor in good health (CMV status not recorded). Some clones in this sample may be carry-over from other donors' samples.

This clonotype was observed a few times. The rearrangement links TRBV7-2 to TRBJ2-7; perhaps TRBD1 as D (6 bases). V lost 3 bases and J 2 bases, leaving 14 bases between the germline ends. The CDR3 is 15 residues long. CDR1 is SGHTA and CDR2 is FQGNSA in the germline V gene. CDR3 protein: CASSLAGDTTYEQYF. CDR3 coding DNA: TGTGCCAGCAGCTTGGCAGGGGACACCACCTACGAGCAGTACTTC.

The chain is built from TRBV29-1 and TRBJ2-1; TRBD2 agrees at 13 bases. This CDR3 region has 17 residues. From germline, CDR1 is SQVTM and CDR2 ANQGSEA. The CDR3 DNA is TGCAGTGGTACCGGGGGGACTAGCGGGGTCGCCTACAATGAGCAGTTCTTC. Protein sequence: CSGTGGTSGVAYNEQFF.

The table lists this clonotype with many counts. The genes are TRBV7-2 and TRBJ2-5; D is undetermined. V lost 7 bases and J 1 base, leaving 13 bases between the germline ends. There are 14 residues in the CDR3. Germline-derived CDR1 and CDR2 are SGHTA and FQGNSA. In DNA form, the CDR3 reads TGTGCCAGCATCCTCGATCGATTCCAAGAGACCCAGTACTTC. Its translation: CASILDRFQETQYF.

V and J are TRBV5-6 and TRBJ2-1, with 9 bases that match TRBD2. This CDR3 comprises 16 residues. The germline gives CDR1 SGHDT, CDR2 YYEEEE. Trimming took 2 bases from V and 8 from J; bases not matched to a gene: 11. This CDR3 is CASSLMAGGPIDEQFF. The CDR3 DNA reads TGTGCCAGCAGCTTAATGGCGGGGGGGCCCATAGATGAGCAGTTCTTC.

The J gene is TRBJ2-7, the V gene TRBV2; the match to TRBD1 covers 9 bases. The CDR3 is made up of 15 amino acids. With 2 bases clipped from V and 7 bases from J, the junction kept 9 bases outside the gene matches. Germline CDR1 SNHLY, CDR2 FYNNEI. CDR3 sequence reads: CASSETGQGLLEQYF. The CDR3 DNA sequence: TGTGCCAGCAGTGAAACGGGACAGGGTCTCTTAGAGCAGTACTTC.

The gene calls are TRBV28 and TRBJ2-1; D may match TRBD1 or TRBD2 (5 bases each). The CDR3 contains 16 residues. Germline V gene sequence: CDR1 MDHEN, CDR2 SYDVKM. V shed 5 bases and J shed 9 bases, with 23 bases lying between them. The CDR3 region is CASSHLGDVKSVEQFF. Here the CDR3 DNA reads TGTGCCAGCAGTCACCTTGGGGACGTCAAGAGCGTTGAGCAGTTCTTC.

The chain employs TRBV5-1 and TRBJ1-4, with 7 bases aligning to TRBD1. Unmatched junction bases numbered 5, after V lost 5 bases and J lost 7 bases. CDR3 length: 13 residues. CDR1 and CDR2 from the germline V gene are SGHRS and YFSETQ. The chain's CDR3 is CASRTGLGEKLFF. The CDR3 DNA follows: TGCGCCAGCAGGACAGGGTTAGGTGAAAAACTGTTTTTT. The full variable domain, completed using reference TRBV5-1 and TRBJ1-4, is KAGVTQTPRYLIKTRGQQVTLSCSPISGHRSVSWYQQTPGQGLQFLFEYFSETQRNKGNFPGRFSGRQFSNSRSEMNVSTLELGDSALYLCASRTGLGEKLFFGSGTQLSVL.

This clonotype was recorded at least ten times. The chain uses TRBV7-2 and TRBJ2-1, with 7 bases matching TRBD2. J gave up 3 bases and V 1 base, and 6 bases lay outside the gene matches. This CDR3 has 16 residues. The V gene's germline CDR1 is SGHTA and CDR2 FQGNSA. Here the CDR3 DNA reads TGTGCCAGCAGCTTAGAGGGGAGCGGGAACTACAATGAGCAGTTCTTC. Translated: CASSLEGSGNYNEQFF.

This clonotype was found many times. This chain's CDR3 is CASSPEGSYEQYF. CDR3 sequence (DNA): TGTGCCAGCAGCCCCGAGGGCTCCTACGAGCAGTACTTC. The chain combines TRBV7-8 with TRBJ2-7; D may be TRBD2 (5 bases). This CDR3 contains 13 residues. CDR1 SGHVS and CDR2 FQNEAQ come from the germline V gene. Trimming shortened V by 5 bases and J by 0 bases, and 8 bases separated the two germline ends. The variable domain in full, completed from reference TRBV7-8 and TRBJ2-7, reads GAGVSQSPRYKVAKRGQDVALRCDPISGHVSLFWYQQALGQGPEFLTYFQNEAQLDKSGLPSDRFFAERPEGSVSTLKIQRTQQEDSAVYLCASSPEGSYEQYFGPGTRLTVT.

This clonotype was observed a handful of times. The chain carries TRBV10-3 and TRBJ2-3, with a possible D match to TRBD2 (7 bases). This CDR3 comprises 15 residues. The V end lost 4 bases, the J end lost 4 bases, and 15 bases lay between the germline ends. Germline values: CDR1 ENHRY, CDR2 SYGVKD. The CDR3 sequence: CAISGEGGGPDTQYF. CDR3 in DNA: TGTGCCATCAGTGGAGAGGGGGGGGGGCCAGATACGCAGTATTTT.

The chain carries TRBV19 and TRBJ2-1, with D possibly matching TRBD1 (5 bases). The ends were cut back, 0 bases at V and 8 bases at J, with 11 bases in the middle. CDR1 and CDR2 from the germline V gene are LNHDA and SQIVND (reference sequence). This CDR3 contains 14 residues. The CDR3 is CASSIDGAHYEQFF. The CDR3 DNA reads TGTGCCAGTAGTATAGATGGGGCCCACTATGAGCAGTTCTTC.

The chain joins TRBV19 to TRBJ2-1, with TRBD2 identical over 13 bases. With V trimmed by 7 bases and J by 9 bases, 6 bases remained unmatched. The CDR3 loop spans 14 amino acids. The germline V gene has CDR1 LNHDA and CDR2 SQIVND (reference sequence). The CDR3 region is CASNPGLAGSEQFF. The CDR3 bases are TGTGCCAGTAACCCGGGACTAGCGGGGTCTGAGCAGTTCTTC.

The chain employs TRBV6-2 or TRBV6-3 and TRBJ2-6; D perhaps matches TRBD2 (5 bases). Germline CDR1 MNHEY, CDR2 SVGEGT. There are 16 residues in the CDR3. The germline V and J ends were trimmed by 2 bases and 2 bases, with 10 bases remaining between them. The CDR3 here is CASSYDSRAGANVLTF. The CDR3 bases are TGTGCCAGCAGTTACGATTCGAGGGCTGGGGCCAACGTCCTGACTTTC.

This clonotype was seen a handful of times. V gene TRBV5-4 combines with J gene TRBJ2-2; TRBD2 matches 10 bases. Germline CDR1 reads SGHNT; CDR2 reads YYREEE (reference sequence). The CDR3 covers 19 residues. Trimming cost V 7 bases and J 4 bases; bases outside gene matches: 19. The DNA of the CDR3 is TGTGCCAGCTCACCCGAGGAAGCGGGGGGGTCCAGCGGCACCGGGGAGCTGTTTTTT. Residues: CASSPEEAGGSSGTGELFF.

CDR3 nucleotides: TGTGCCAGCAGTTCCGGACTAGCGCGTAGCACAGATACGCAGTATTTT. Its protein product is CASSSGLARSTDTQYF. The rearrangement joins TRBV12-3 or TRBV12-4 to TRBJ2-3; TRBD2 aligns across 9 bases. With 4 bases clipped from V and 0 bases from J, the junction kept 5 bases outside the gene matches. The CDR3 loop spans 16 amino acids.

Of note for this clonotype: Germline is not matched at one junction end, which may reflect a read error. This chain uses TRBV10-3 with TRBJ2-7; 13 nucleotides agree with TRBD2. CDR1 ENHRY and CDR2 SYGVKD come from the germline V gene. The CDR3 spans 17 residues. CDR3: CAIGDGTSGIYSYEQYF. The CDR3 bases are TGTGCCATCGGTGACGGGACTAGCGGGATTTACTCCTACGAGCAGTACTTC.

The chain carries TRBV18 and TRBJ1-5; 7 positions agree with TRBD1. With V trimmed by 4 bases and J by 7 bases, 10 bases remained unmatched. Germline loops: CDR1 KGHSH, CDR2 LQKENI. The CDR3 covers 15 residues. The CDR3: CASSLEGGGQQPQHF. Here the CDR3 DNA reads TGTGCCAGCTCACTGGAAGGAGGGGGCCAGCAGCCCCAGCATTTT.

The rearrangement links TRBV4-1 to TRBJ1-2; maybe TRBD1 (6 bases). The CDR3 has 15 residues. V shed 0 bases and J shed 8 bases, with 16 bases lying between them. Germline assignment: CDR1 MGHRA and CDR2 YSYEKL. The CDR3 loop reads CASSQDRAAGVGYTF. The CDR3 nucleotides are TGCGCCAGCAGCCAAGATCGGGCGGCAGGGGTCGGCTACACCTTC.

V usage is TRBV7-6 and J usage is TRBJ2-5, with D unresolved. This CDR3 has 12 residues. CDR1 and CDR2 (germline): SGHVS, FNYEAQ. V lost 4 bases, J lost 5 bases, and 8 bases lay in between. CDR3 region: CASSSRWETQYF. The CDR3 DNA reads as TGTGCCAGCAGCTCCCGGTGGGAGACCCAGTACTTC.

In this sample, this clonotype turned up many times. This sequence joins TRBV7-8 and TRBJ2-1; a weak D match, TRBD1 (6 bases). CDR3 length: 13 residues. The germline V and J ends were trimmed by 1 base and 9 bases, with 10 bases remaining between them. Germline-derived CDR1 and CDR2 are SGHVS and FQNEAQ. The CDR3 protein is CASSLEQGTEQFF. The DNA of the CDR3 is TGTGCCAGCAGCTTAGAGCAGGGGACTGAGCAGTTCTTC.

V gene TRBV20-1 combines with J gene TRBJ2-1; 11 nucleotides match TRBD2. CDR1 and CDR2 from the germline V gene are DFQATT and SNEGSKA (reference sequence). The CDR3 has 18 amino acids. Unmatched junction bases numbered 11, after V lost 0 bases and J lost 4 bases. The DNA of the CDR3 is TGCAGTGCTAGAGATCGAGTTAGCGGGGGGGCAGATTACAATGAGCAGTTCTTC. Translation gives CSARDRVSGGADYNEQFF.

This sequence joins TRBV24-1 and TRBJ2-3, with D unclear. Germline V gene data show CDR1 as KGHDR and CDR2 as SFDVKD. There are 13 residues in the CDR3. Trimming stripped 3 bases from V and 6 bases from J, with 9 bases between. CDR3: CATSDVSGDTQYF. DNA of the CDR3: TGTGCCACCAGTGATGTATCCGGGGATACGCAGTATTTT.

V is TRBV27 and J is TRBJ2-1, with 10 bases fitting TRBD2. Germline V CDR1 and CDR2: MNHEY, SMNVEV (reference sequence). The trim removed 0 bases at V and 7 bases at J, leaving 6 bases unmatched. The length of the CDR3 is 16 residues. The CDR3 sequence is CASSLSKSGGANEQFF. The CDR3 DNA reads TGTGCCAGCAGTTTATCGAAAAGCGGGGGGGCGAATGAGCAGTTCTTC.

The chain carries TRBV5-6 and TRBJ2-1, with 7 bases lining up with TRBD1. This CDR3 comprises 14 residues. CDR1 and CDR2 from the germline V gene are SGHDT and YYEEEE. The junction had 8 bases not matched to a gene; V was cut back by 4 bases and J by 7 bases. The CDR3 protein is CASSPDRPVNEQFF. CDR3 DNA sequence: TGTGCCAGCAGCCCGGACAGGCCTGTGAATGAGCAGTTCTTC. Looking up the rest from reference TRBV5-6 and TRBJ2-1 gives the full variable domain: DAGVTQSPTHLIKTRGQQVTLRCSPKSGHDTVSWYQQALGQGPQFIFQYYEEEERQRGNFPDRFSGHQFPNYSSELNVNALLLGDSALYLCASSPDRPVNEQFFGPGTRLTVL.

The genes are TRBV5-6 and TRBJ1-3; D gene uncertain. Germline CDR1 is SGHDT and CDR2 is YYEEEE. Trimming removed 0 bases at V and 4 bases at J, with 8 bases between. The CDR3 runs to 14 residues. CDR3 residues: CASSLDQLGNTIYF. The DNA of the CDR3 is TGTGCCAGCAGCTTGGACCAGCTCGGAAACACCATATATTTT. Filled out from reference TRBV5-6 and TRBJ1-3, the complete variable domain reads DAGVTQSPTHLIKTRGQQVTLRCSPKSGHDTVSWYQQALGQGPQFIFQYYEEEERQRGNFPDRFSGHQFPNYSSELNVNALLLGDSALYLCASSLDQLGNTIYFGEGSWLTVV.

The chain couples TRBV6-8 to TRBJ1-6; TRBD1 matches at 9 bases. The trim removed 2 bases at V and 8 bases at J, leaving 1 base unmatched. The CDR3 runs 14 residues. Germline assignment: CDR1 MNHGY and CDR2 SAAAGT. The CDR3 loop reads CASSYDRGYSPLHF. The CDR3 nucleotides are TGTGCCAGCAGTTACGACAGGGGGTATTCACCCCTCCACTTT.

J is TRBJ2-7 and V is TRBV2; D tentatively reads TRBD1 or TRBD2 (5 bases each). V lost 3 bases, J lost 4 bases, and 13 bases lay in between. Germline V CDR1 and CDR2: SNHLY, FYNNEI. The CDR3 has 14 amino acids. Here the CDR3 reads CASSESGTVYEQYF. The CDR3, as DNA: TGTGCCAGCAGTGAGTCGGGGACCGTTTACGAGCAGTACTTC. The full variable domain, with the rest looked up from reference TRBV2 and TRBJ2-7, is EPEVTQTPSHQVTQMGQEVILRCVPISNHLYFYWYRQILGQKVEFLVSFYNNEISEKSEIFDDQFSVERPDGSNFTLKIRSTKLEDSAMYFCASSESGTVYEQYFGPGTRLTVT.